Listed below are T cell receptor beta chains from one sample, sequenced in a study of blood T cell repertoires in COVID-19. TCRdb's table, derived via immunoSEQ multiplex PCR, lists solely in-frame clones and lacks some. This table has roughly 80,000 clones, roughly 82% appearing once. The source material was peripheral blood. The receptors were gathered from a man older than 75 with acute or convalescent COVID-19. CDR3s include the opening cysteine and the closing phenylalanine or tryptophan. D genes are given only for firm matches. Expanded clones are given a class, and other clones once, few, many or no size at all.

TRBV5-1	NA	TRBJ2-3	NA	TGCGCCAGCAGCGAAAACGGTGCTAGCACAGATACGCAGTATTTT	CASSENGASTDTQYF
TRBV19	NA	TRBJ1-5	NA	TGTGCCAGTAGTCTCCTAGACGGTCCTGGAGGTCCCCAGCATTTT	CASSLLDGPGGPQHF
TRBV19	NA	TRBJ1-2	NA	TGTGCCAGTAGTATTTCAGGGAACTATGGCTACACCTTC	CASSISGNYGYTF
TRBV19	NA	TRBJ1-5	NA	TGTGCCAGTAGTATCGTTTCAGGAGGGTACCAGCCCCAGCATTTT	CASSIVSGGYQPQHF
TRBV30	TRBD1	TRBJ2-7	NA	TGTGCCTGGAGGGACAGGGGGCGGACCTACGAGCAGTACTTC	CAWRDRGRTYEQYF
TRBV18	NA	TRBJ2-7	NA	TGTGCCAGCTCTCCCCGGACTGATTCCTACGAGCAGTACTTC	CASSPRTDSYEQYF
TRBV2	TRBD2	TRBJ2-3	NA	TGTGCCAGCCGTCCGGGACTATCTAGCACAGATACGCAGTATTTT	CASRPGLSSTDTQYF
TRBV5-4	NA	TRBJ1-2	NA	TGTGCCAGCAGCCAACCGGGACTGGTCTATGGCTACACCTTC	CASSQPGLVYGYTF
TRBV28	TRBD1	TRBJ1-4	NA	TGTGCCAGCGGGACAGGGGGGGATCCTGAAAAACTGTTTTTT	CASGTGGDPEKLFF
TRBV30	NA	TRBJ1-4	NA	TGTGCCTGGAGTAATGGGGCTCGGCCTAGGGAAAAACTGTTTTTT	CAWSNGARPREKLFF
TRBV6-5	NA	TRBJ1-2	NA	TGTGCCAGCAGTTACTCGGTGAGACTGCTCAACTATGGCTACACCTTC	CASSYSVRLLNYGYTF
TRBV5-1	NA	TRBJ1-1	NA	TGCGCCAGCAGCCCCCGGGGTGGGTCCTTGAACACTGAAGCTTTCTTT	CASSPRGGSLNTEAFF
TRBV2	TRBD2	TRBJ2-3	NA	TGTGCCAGCAGTCCAACTAGCGGGGGGGCAGATACGCAGTATTTT	CASSPTSGGADTQYF
TRBV19	NA	TRBJ1-5	NA	TGTGCCAGTAGTATAATGACAGTCAATCAGCCCCAGCATTTT	CASSIMTVNQPQHF
TRBV18	NA	TRBJ2-3	NA	TGTGCCAGCTCACCACCGGCCGGAATCAGGGATACGCAGTATTTT	CASSPPAGIRDTQYF
TRBV6-5	TRBD1	TRBJ2-7	NA	TGTGCCATGGGACAGGGGAATTACGAGCAGTACTTC	CAMGQGNYEQYF
TRBV18	NA	TRBJ1-1	NA	TGTGCCAGCTCCCAGACAGAAAGCTACACTGAAGCTTTCTTT	CASSQTESYTEAFF
TRBV9	TRBD1	TRBJ2-5	NA	TGTGCCAGCAGCCCCCGGACAGGGTACCAAGAGACCCAGTACTTC	CASSPRTGYQETQYF
TRBV5-4	TRBD1	TRBJ2-7	NA	TGTGCCAGCAGCTCCGCTCTAGGACAGGGCCACGAGCAGTACTTC	CASSSALGQGHEQYF
TRBV3-1/TRBV3-2	TRBD2	TRBJ2-5	NA	TGTGCCAGCAGCCAAGGAGGGCTAGCGGGCAGGGAGACCCAGTACTTC	CASSQGGLAGRETQYF
TRBV28	TRBD1	TRBJ1-2	NA	TGTGCCAGCGGACAGGGAGAATCTTATTATGGCTACACCTTC	CASGQGESYYGYTF
TRBV4-1	TRBD1	TRBJ2-5	NA	TGCGCCAGCAGCCAAGTCGGGTCAGGGGGAGAGACCCAGTACTTC	CASSQVGSGGETQYF
TRBV18	NA	TRBJ2-3	NA	TGTGCCAGCTCACCACCGTCGACAGGAAGCACAGATACGCAGTATTTT	CASSPPSTGSTDTQYF
TRBV7-8	TRBD2	TRBJ2-5	NA	TGTGCCAGCAGCCCGGGACTAGCGAGCGAGACCCAGTACTTC	CASSPGLASETQYF
TRBV19	TRBD2	TRBJ2-1	NA	TGTGCCAGTAGCCCACCTACCGGGGGGAGATACAATGAGCAGTTCTTC	CASSPPTGGRYNEQFF
TRBV6-5	NA	TRBJ1-5	few	TGTGCCAGCAGCAAGTCAGGGGTCGGCAATCAGCCCCAGCATTTT	CASSKSGVGNQPQHF
TRBV9	TRBD2	TRBJ2-3	NA	TGTGCCAGCAGCGAGCGGGGGGGGAGCACAGATACGCAGTATTTT	CASSERGGSTDTQYF
TRBV4-2	NA	TRBJ1-1	few	TGTGCCAGCAGCCAAACCCCGGGGGTAAACACTGAAGCTTTCTTT	CASSQTPGVNTEAFF
TRBV5-1	NA	TRBJ2-1	NA	TGCGCCAGCAGTATCCCCGGGAGCTCCTACAATGAGCAGTTCTTC	CASSIPGSSYNEQFF
TRBV19	NA	TRBJ1-2	once	TGTGCCAGCAGCCCGAGGGACAACCCAATCTATGGCTACACCTTC	CASSPRDNPIYGYTF
TRBV24-1	TRBD1	TRBJ2-3	once	TGTGCCACCAGTGATCCACAGGGGCCCCCTGGGACAGATACGCAGTATTTT	CATSDPQGPPGTDTQYF
TRBV5-1	TRBD1	TRBJ2-2	NA	TGCGCCAGCAGCTTCGGCCCTGGGACAGGGGGGACCGGGGAGCTGTTTTTT	CASSFGPGTGGTGELFF
TRBV7-9	NA	TRBJ2-7	NA	TGTGCCAGCAGCGCAATTCCACGAGAGTACTTC	CASSAIPREYF
TRBV2	TRBD1	TRBJ2-3	NA	TGTGCCAGCAGAGGGACAGGGATCGCAGATACGCAGTATTTT	CASRGTGIADTQYF
TRBV19	TRBD1	TRBJ1-2	NA	TGTGCCAGTAGTAATGTAGGACAGGGGGCTGAAGGCTACACCTTC	CASSNVGQGAEGYTF
TRBV30	NA	TRBJ2-1	few	TGTGCCTGGAGAGTCCCGGGGGACTACAATGAGCAGTTCTTC	CAWRVPGDYNEQFF
TRBV6-6	NA	TRBJ2-1	NA	TGTGCCAGCAGTTCACTCCGAGACAGTTCCTACAATGAGCAGTTCTTC	CASSSLRDSSYNEQFF
TRBV6-5	TRBD1	TRBJ2-7	NA	TGTGCCAGCAGTTCGACGGACAGGGGGGTGCTCTACGAGCAGTACTTC	CASSSTDRGVLYEQYF
TRBV19	NA	TRBJ2-3	few	TGTGCCAGTAGTATACACAGGGTGGGAGATACGCAGTATTTT	CASSIHRVGDTQYF
TRBV5-5	NA	TRBJ1-1	NA	TGTGCCAGCAGCACCAGCACTGAAGCTTTCTTT	CASSTSTEAFF
TRBV5-8	TRBD1	TRBJ1-1	NA	TGTGCCAGCAGTATCGGACAGGGCGGGATGAACACTGAAGCTTTCTTT	CASSIGQGGMNTEAFF
TRBV9	TRBD1	TRBJ1-2	NA	TGTGCCAGCAGCGCTTCGGACAGGGAGGGCTATGGCTACACCTTC	CASSASDREGYGYTF
TRBV29-1	TRBD1	TRBJ2-7	NA	TGCAGCGTTGTCGACAGGGGTTACGAGCAGTACTTC	CSVVDRGYEQYF
TRBV3-1/TRBV3-2	NA	TRBJ2-5	NA	TGTGCCAGCAGCCGGCAAAGGCAGCTCGGGGAGACCCAGTACTTC	CASSRQRQLGETQYF
TRBV16	NA	TRBJ1-5	once	TGTGCCAGCAGCCAATCACAGAGCAATCAGCCCCAGCATTTT	CASSQSQSNQPQHF
TRBV7-2	TRBD2	TRBJ2-5	NA	TGTGCCAGCAGCTTAGCGCGGAGCGGGGGGGCTGGGACCCAGTACTTC	CASSLARSGGAGTQYF
TRBV19	NA	TRBJ1-5	few	TGTGCCAGTAGTATTACCCCGGCAGGTAGCAATCAGCCCCAGCATTTT	CASSITPAGSNQPQHF
TRBV2	TRBD1	TRBJ1-5	NA	TGTGCCAGCAGGGCTCGCGAGGGGGCTCTTGGCAATCAGCCCCAGCATTTT	CASRAREGALGNQPQHF
TRBV6-5	TRBD1	TRBJ1-2	NA	TGTGCCAGCAGTTCGACAGGGGACTATGGCTACACCTTC	CASSSTGDYGYTF
TRBV5-4	NA	TRBJ1-1	NA	TGTGCCAGCAGCGGGAGGACTGAAGCTTTCTTT	CASSGRTEAFF
TRBV6-1	TRBD1	TRBJ2-7	NA	TGTGCCAGCAGTGAAGGGAGGGGGACAGGGTGGTTCTACGAGCAGTACTTC	CASSEGRGTGWFYEQYF
TRBV6-6	TRBD1	TRBJ1-2	NA	TGTGCCAGCAGTTTGACAGGGGTAGACGGCTACACCTTC	CASSLTGVDGYTF